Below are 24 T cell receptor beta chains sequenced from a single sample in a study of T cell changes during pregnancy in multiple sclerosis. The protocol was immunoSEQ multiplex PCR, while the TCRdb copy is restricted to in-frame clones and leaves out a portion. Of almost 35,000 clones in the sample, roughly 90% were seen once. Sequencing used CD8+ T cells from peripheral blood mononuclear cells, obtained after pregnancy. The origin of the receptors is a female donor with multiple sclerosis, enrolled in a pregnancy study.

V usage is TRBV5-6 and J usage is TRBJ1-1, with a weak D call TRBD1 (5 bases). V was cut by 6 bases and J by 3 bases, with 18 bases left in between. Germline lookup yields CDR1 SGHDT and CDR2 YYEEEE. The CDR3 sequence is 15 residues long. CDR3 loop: CASTEGTETYTEAFF. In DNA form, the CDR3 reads TGTGCCAGCACCGAGGGGACTGAAACTTACACTGAAGCTTTCTTT. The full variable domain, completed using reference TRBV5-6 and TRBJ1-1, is DAGVTQSPTHLIKTRGQQVTLRCSPKSGHDTVSWYQQALGQGPQFIFQYYEEEERQRGNFPDRFSGHQFPNYSSELNVNALLLGDSALYLCASTEGTETYTEAFFGQGTRLTVV.

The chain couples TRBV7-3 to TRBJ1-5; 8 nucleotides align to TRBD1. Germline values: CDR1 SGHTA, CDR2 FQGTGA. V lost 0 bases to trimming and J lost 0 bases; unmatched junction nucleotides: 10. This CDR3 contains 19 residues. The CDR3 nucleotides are TGTGCCAGCAGCTTAACCCAAGACAGGGGAGCGAATAGCAATCAGCCCCAGCATTTT. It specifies CASSLTQDRGANSNQPQHF.

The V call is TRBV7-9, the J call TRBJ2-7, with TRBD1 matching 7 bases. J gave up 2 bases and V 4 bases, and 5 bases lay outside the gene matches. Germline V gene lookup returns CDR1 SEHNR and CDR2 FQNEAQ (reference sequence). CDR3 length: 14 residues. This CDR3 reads CASSSPGQTYEQYF. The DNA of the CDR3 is TGTGCCAGCAGCTCACCGGGACAGACCTACGAGCAGTACTTC.

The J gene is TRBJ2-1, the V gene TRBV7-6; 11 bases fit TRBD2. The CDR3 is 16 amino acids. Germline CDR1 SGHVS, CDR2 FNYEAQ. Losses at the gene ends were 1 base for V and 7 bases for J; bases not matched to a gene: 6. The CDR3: CASSLESSGGRNEQFF. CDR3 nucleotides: TGTGCCAGCAGCTTAGAATCTAGCGGGGGGCGAAATGAGCAGTTCTTC.

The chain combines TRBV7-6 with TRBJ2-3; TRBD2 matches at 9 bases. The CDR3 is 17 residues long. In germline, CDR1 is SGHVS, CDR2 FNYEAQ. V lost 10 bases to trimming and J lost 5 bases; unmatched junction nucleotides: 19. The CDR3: CATGGSGGSGGGDTQYF. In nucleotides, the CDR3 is TGTGCCACAGGGGGTAGCGGGGGTTCAGGTGGTGGAGATACGCAGTATTTT. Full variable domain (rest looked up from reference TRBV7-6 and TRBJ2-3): GAGVSQSPRYKVTKRGQDVALRCDPISGHVSLYWYRQALGQGPEFLTYFNYEAQQDKSGLPNDRFSAERPEGSISTLTIQRTEQRDSAMYRCATGGSGGSGGGDTQYFGPGTRLTVL.

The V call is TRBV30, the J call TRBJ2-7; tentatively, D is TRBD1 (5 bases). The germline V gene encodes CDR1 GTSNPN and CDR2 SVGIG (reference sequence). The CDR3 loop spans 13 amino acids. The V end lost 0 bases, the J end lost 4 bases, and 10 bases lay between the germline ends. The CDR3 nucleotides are TGTGCCTGGAGTGTCGACAGCCCTTACGAGCAGTACTTC. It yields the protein CAWSVDSPYEQYF.

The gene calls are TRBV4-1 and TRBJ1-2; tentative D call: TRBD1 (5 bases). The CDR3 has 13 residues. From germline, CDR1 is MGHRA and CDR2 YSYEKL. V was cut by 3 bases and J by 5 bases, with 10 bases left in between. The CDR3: CASSQDDSYGYTF. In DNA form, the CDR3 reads TGCGCCAGCAGCCAGGACGACAGTTATGGCTACACCTTC.

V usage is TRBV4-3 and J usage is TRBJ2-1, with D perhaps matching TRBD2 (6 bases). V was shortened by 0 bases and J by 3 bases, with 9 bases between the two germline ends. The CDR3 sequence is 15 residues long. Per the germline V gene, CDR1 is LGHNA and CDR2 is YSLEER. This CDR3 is CASSQESGVYNEQFF. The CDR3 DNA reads TGCGCCAGCAGCCAAGAGTCGGGGGTCTACAATGAGCAGTTCTTC.

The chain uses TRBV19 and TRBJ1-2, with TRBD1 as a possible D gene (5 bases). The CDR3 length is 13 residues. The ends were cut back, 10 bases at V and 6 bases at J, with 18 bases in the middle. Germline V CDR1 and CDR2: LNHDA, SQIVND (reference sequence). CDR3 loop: CAISGTPQDGYTF. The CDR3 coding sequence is TGTGCCATATCCGGGACTCCCCAAGATGGCTACACCTTC. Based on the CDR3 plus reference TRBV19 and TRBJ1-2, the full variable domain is DGGITQSPKYLFRKEGQNVTLSCEQNLNHDAMYWYRQDPGQGLRLIYYSQIVNDFQKGDIAEGYSVSREKKESFPLTVTSAQKNPTAFYLCAISGTPQDGYTFGSGTRLTVV.

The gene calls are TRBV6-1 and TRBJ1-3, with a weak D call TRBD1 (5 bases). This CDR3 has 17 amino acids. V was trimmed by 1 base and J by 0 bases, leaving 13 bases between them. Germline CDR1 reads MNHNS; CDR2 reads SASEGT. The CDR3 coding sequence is TGTGCCAGCAGTGAAGTAGGGGTCTTGAGCTCTGGAAACACCATATATTTT. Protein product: CASSEVGVLSSGNTIYF.

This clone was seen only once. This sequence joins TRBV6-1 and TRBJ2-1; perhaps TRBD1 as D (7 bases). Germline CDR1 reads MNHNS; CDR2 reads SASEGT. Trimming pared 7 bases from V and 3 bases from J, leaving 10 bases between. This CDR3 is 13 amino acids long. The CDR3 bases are TGTGCCAGCACCCAGGGGGGCTACAATGAGCAGTTCTTC. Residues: CASTQGGYNEQFF.

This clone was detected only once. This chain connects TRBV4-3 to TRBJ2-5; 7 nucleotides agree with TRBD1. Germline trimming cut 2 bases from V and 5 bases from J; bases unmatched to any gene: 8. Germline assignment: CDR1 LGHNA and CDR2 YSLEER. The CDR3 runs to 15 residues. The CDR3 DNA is TGCGCCAGCAGCCAACTTAGGACAGGCTCGGAGACCCAGTACTTC. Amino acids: CASSQLRTGSETQYF.

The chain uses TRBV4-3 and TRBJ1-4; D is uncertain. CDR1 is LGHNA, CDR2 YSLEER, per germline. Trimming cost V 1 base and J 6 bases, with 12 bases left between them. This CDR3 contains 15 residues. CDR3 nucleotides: TGCGCCAGCAGCCAAGGCGGGGTTAGGGATGAAAAACTGTTTTTT. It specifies CASSQGGVRDEKLFF.

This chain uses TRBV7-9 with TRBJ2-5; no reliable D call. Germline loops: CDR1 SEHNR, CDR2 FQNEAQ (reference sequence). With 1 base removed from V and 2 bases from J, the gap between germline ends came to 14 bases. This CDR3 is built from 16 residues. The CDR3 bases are TGTGCCAGCAGCTTAGTTGGCCTCCTTCAGCAAGAGACCCAGTACTTC. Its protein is CASSLVGLLQQETQYF.

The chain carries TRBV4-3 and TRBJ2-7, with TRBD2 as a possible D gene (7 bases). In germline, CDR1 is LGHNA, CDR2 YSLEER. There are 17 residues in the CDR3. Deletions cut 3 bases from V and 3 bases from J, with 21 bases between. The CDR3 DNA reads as TGCGCCAGCAGCCACCATTTCAGGGGAGGGGGTCGCTACGAGCAGTACTTC. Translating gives CASSHHFRGGGRYEQYF.

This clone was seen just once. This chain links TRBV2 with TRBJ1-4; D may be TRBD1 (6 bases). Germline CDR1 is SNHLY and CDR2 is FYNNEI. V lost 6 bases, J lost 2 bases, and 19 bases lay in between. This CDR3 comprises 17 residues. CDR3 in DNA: TGTGCCAGCAGCGTTCGCCGACAGGAGCCGACTAATGAAAAACTGTTTTTT. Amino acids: CASSVRRQEPTNEKLFF.

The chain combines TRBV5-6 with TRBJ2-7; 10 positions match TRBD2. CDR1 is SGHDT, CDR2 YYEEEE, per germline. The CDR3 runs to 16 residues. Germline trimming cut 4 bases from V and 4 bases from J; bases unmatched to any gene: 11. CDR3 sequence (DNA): TGTGCCAGCAGCCGCATATCTAGCGGGGGTCGGTACGAGCAGTACTTC. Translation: CASSRISSGGRYEQYF.

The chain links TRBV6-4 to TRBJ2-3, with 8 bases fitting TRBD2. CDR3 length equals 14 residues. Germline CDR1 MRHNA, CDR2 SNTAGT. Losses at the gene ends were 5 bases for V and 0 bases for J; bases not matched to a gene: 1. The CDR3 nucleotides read TGTGCCAGCAGTAGCGGGGGAAGCACAGATACGCAGTATTTT. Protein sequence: CASSSGGSTDTQYF.

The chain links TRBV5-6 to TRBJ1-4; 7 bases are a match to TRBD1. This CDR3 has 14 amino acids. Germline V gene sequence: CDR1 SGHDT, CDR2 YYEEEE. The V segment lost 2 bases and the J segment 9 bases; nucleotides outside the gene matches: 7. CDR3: CASSFGTESQKLFF. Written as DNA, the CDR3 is TGTGCCAGCAGCTTCGGGACAGAGAGTCAAAAACTGTTTTTT.

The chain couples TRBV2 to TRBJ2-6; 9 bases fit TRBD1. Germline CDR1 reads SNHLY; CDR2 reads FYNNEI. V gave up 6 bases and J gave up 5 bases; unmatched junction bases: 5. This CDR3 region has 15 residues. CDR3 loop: CASRDRGSRANVLTF. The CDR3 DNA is TGTGCCAGCAGGGACAGGGGTTCTCGGGCCAACGTCCTGACTTTC.

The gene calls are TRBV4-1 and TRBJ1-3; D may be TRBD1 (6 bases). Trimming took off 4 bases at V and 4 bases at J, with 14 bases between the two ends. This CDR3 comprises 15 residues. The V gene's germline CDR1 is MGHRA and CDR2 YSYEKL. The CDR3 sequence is CASSLQGWAGNTIYF. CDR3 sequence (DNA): TGCGCCAGCAGCCTCCAGGGGTGGGCAGGAAACACCATATATTTT.

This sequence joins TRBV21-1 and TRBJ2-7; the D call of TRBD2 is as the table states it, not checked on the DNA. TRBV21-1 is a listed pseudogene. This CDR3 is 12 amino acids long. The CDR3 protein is CATSAAPYEQYF. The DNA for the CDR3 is TGTGCCACCTCTGCGGCACCCTACGAGCAGTACTTC.

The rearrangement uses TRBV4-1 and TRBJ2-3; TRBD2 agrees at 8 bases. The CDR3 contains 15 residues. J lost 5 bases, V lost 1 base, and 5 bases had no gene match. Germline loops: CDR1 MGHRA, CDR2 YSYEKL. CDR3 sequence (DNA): TGCGCCAGCAGCCAAGCGGGGGGGCCCGGAGATACGCAGTATTTT. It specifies CASSQAGGPGDTQYF.

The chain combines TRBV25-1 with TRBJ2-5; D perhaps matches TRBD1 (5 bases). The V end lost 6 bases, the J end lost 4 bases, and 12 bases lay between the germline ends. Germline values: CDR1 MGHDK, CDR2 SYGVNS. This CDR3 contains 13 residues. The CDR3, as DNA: TGTGCCAGCAGGGTTCAGGGTGGAGAGACCCAGTACTTC. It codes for CASRVQGGETQYF.